This T cell receptor (beta chain) derives from a study of T cell clonotyping in hematopoietic cell transplantation. Study-wide results and caveats: Cells were unsorted, so CD4 and CD8 contributions were not separated. After transplant, recipient diversity fell while pathologically expanded clonotypes grew through day 180.

The protocol was immunoSEQ multiplex PCR, while the TCRdb copy is restricted to in-frame clones and leaves out a portion. The sample has 9,500 to 13,000 clones; 77% are singletons. In germline, CDR1 is LNHDA, CDR2 SQIVND (reference sequence). Trimming stripped 6 bases from V and 3 bases from J, with 9 bases between. This CDR3 comprises 12 residues. This clone was seen a few times. Its antigen is as yet unknown. The gene calls are TRBV19 and TRBJ2-7; D ambiguous. The origin of this receptor is a female patient in her thirties or forties who had an allogeneic stem cell transplant from a related donor, so T cells may come from the graft donor. Some clones in this sample may be carry-over from other donors' samples. The starting material was PBMCs, obtained 30 days after allogeneic stem cell transplant. The CDR3 nucleotides read TGTGCCAGTAGGTCGGGTAACTACGAGCAGTACTTC. Protein: CASRSGNYEQYF. Full variable domain (remainder filled in from reference TRBV19 and TRBJ2-7): DGGITQSPKYLFRKEGQNVTLSCEQNLNHDAMYWYRQDPGQGLRLIYYSQIVNDFQKGDIAEGYSVSREKKESFPLTVTSAQKNPTAFYLCASRSGNYEQYFGPGTRLTVT.